The 12 T cell receptor beta chains below come from one sample, sequenced in a study of Ad26.COV2.S vaccination and SARS-CoV-2 variants. The assay was immunoSEQ multiplex PCR, and TCRdb's table has in-frame clones only and misses some. This sample yields fewer than 800,000 clones, of which 89% are seen a single time; around 1.5% belongs to the top ten. Described treatment: about 20 received Ad26.COV2.S at low or high dose, single or two shots; 5 received placebo; per-sample allocation not given. Sampling took place 63 days after the first vaccine or placebo injection. The material was peripheral blood, obtained in a trial of Ad26.COV2.S vaccine versus placebo. The receptors come from a person aged 18 to 59 who received the Ad26.COV2.S COVID-19 vaccine or a placebo.

J is TRBJ2-1 and V is TRBV19; 11 bases agree with TRBD1. The CDR3 has 15 residues. CDR1 and CDR2 (germline): LNHDA, SQIVND (reference sequence). J lost 7 bases, V lost 5 bases, and 7 bases had no gene match. The CDR3 region is CASSDRDRGRNEQFF. The CDR3 DNA sequence: TGTGCCAGTAGTGACCGGGACAGGGGGAGGAATGAGCAGTTCTTC.

The chain employs TRBV5-1 and TRBJ2-6; 7 bases line up with TRBD1. The CDR3 has 16 amino acids. Germline CDR1 and CDR2: SGHRS and YFSETQ. Trimming took 4 bases from V and 2 from J; bases not matched to a gene: 6. The CDR3 protein is CASSTTGAPGANVLTF. CDR3 bases: TGCGCCAGCAGCACTACAGGGGCCCCTGGGGCCAACGTCCTGACTTTC.

The chain links TRBV13 to TRBJ2-3, with 7 bases lining up with TRBD2. The CDR3 extends over 14 amino acids. Germline CDR1 PRHDT, CDR2 FYEKMQ (reference sequence). The trim removed 5 bases at V and 3 bases at J, leaving 5 bases unmatched. CDR3 amino acids: CASSGGEGTDTQYF. In DNA form, the CDR3 reads TGTGCCAGCAGCGGAGGGGAGGGGACAGATACGCAGTATTTT.

The chain recombines TRBV6-2 or TRBV6-3 with TRBJ2-2; possibly TRBD2 for D (6 bases). V was clipped by 0 bases and J by 4 bases, with 6 bases between them. CDR3 size: 14 residues. Germline V gene data show CDR1 as MNHEY and CDR2 as SVGEGT. The CDR3 loop reads CASSYSTSTGELFF. The CDR3 DNA reads as TGTGCCAGCAGTTACTCGACTAGCACCGGGGAGCTGTTTTTT.

This clone was seen a single time. This chain links TRBV25-1 with TRBJ2-1; D gene unclear. V dropped 7 bases and J dropped 0 bases, with 7 bases sitting between them. CDR3 size: 13 residues. Germline CDR1 and CDR2: MGHDK and SYGVNS. Here the CDR3 reads CASKRSSYNEQFF. As DNA, the CDR3 is TGTGCCAGCAAACGTTCCTCCTACAATGAGCAGTTCTTC. The whole variable domain, filled in from reference TRBV25-1 and TRBJ2-1, reads EADIYQTPRYLVIGTGKKITLECSQTMGHDKMYWYQQDPGMELHLIHYSYGVNSTEKGDLSSESTVSRIRTEHFPLTLESARPSHTSQYLCASKRSSYNEQFFGPGTRLTVL.

The chain couples TRBV5-6 to TRBJ1-4, with TRBD1 matching over 7 bases. The CDR3 spans 15 residues. Germline-derived CDR1 and CDR2 are SGHDT and YYEEEE. V trimming: 4 bases; J trimming: 4 bases; junction bases outside the gene matches: 7. In DNA, the CDR3 is TGTGCCAGCAGCCTAGGACAGGTCCTTAATGAAAAACTGTTTTTT. It codes for CASSLGQVLNEKLFF.

V gene TRBV29-1 combines with J gene TRBJ2-3, with TRBD2 matching 7 bases. The germline CDR1 and CDR2 sequences are SQVTM and ANQGSEA. V lost 8 bases and J lost 6; bases outside the gene matches: 14. This CDR3 is built from 14 residues. This CDR3 reads CSTSRTSITDTQYF. The CDR3 nucleotides read TGCAGCACGAGTAGGACTAGTATTACGGATACGCAGTATTTT.

Comments on this clone: Other DNA sequences from this sample encode an identical CDR3 as well. The V and J genes are TRBV30 and TRBJ1-2, with D perhaps TRBD1 (6 bases). CDR3 length: 13 amino acids. The germline V gene has CDR1 GTSNPN and CDR2 SVGIG (reference sequence). Trimming cost V 0 bases and J 2 bases, with 7 bases left between them. The CDR3 is CAWSVGQNYGYTF. CDR3 coding DNA: TGTGCCTGGAGTGTAGGACAGAACTATGGCTACACCTTC. Drawing the rest from reference TRBV30 and TRBJ1-2, the complete variable domain is SQTIHQWPATLVQPVGSPLSLECTVEGTSNPNLYWYRQAAGRGLQLLFYSVGIGQISSEVPQNLSASRPQDRQFILSSKKLLLSDSGFYLCAWSVGQNYGYTFGSGTRLTVV.

V is TRBV10-3 and J is TRBJ1-3; no definite D call. Looked up from germline, CDR1 is ENHRY and CDR2 is SYGVKD. Trimming took off 6 bases at V and 0 bases at J, with 9 bases between the two ends. The CDR3 runs to 14 residues. In DNA, the CDR3 is TGTGCCATCAGCTTCGCCGGCTCTGGAAACACCATATATTTT. It yields the protein CAISFAGSGNTIYF.

This rearrangement joins TRBV4-1 to TRBJ2-2; possible D gene TRBD1, 6 bases. The V and J ends lost 4 bases and 4 bases respectively, with 13 bases between them. The CDR3 has 15 amino acids. In germline, CDR1 is MGHRA, CDR2 YSYEKL. The CDR3 nucleotides are TGCGCCAGCAGCCCTGGGGGCGCCCGCACCGGGGAGCTGTTTTTT. It specifies CASSPGGARTGELFF.

The CDR3 DNA is TGTGCCAGCAGTTACACGGCCCGGGACATATTGAGGGGTCAGTACTTC. Translating gives CASSYTARDILRGQYF. The chain has TRBV6-5 and TRBJ2-7; D is possibly TRBD1 (6 bases). CDR3 length: 16 residues. With 2 bases removed from V and 10 bases from J, the gap between germline ends came to 24 bases. Germline CDR1 reads MNHEY; CDR2 reads SVGAGI.

The chain links TRBV10-3 to TRBJ2-7; 14 nucleotides agree with TRBD2. The CDR3 covers 14 residues. J lost 4 bases, V lost 6 bases, and 2 bases had no gene match. Germline V gene data show CDR1 as ENHRY and CDR2 as SYGVKD. DNA of the CDR3: TGTGCCATCAGCGGACTAGCGGGAGGTTACGAGCAGTACTTC. It yields the protein CAISGLAGGYEQYF.